This T cell receptor beta chain was recovered during a study of cytomegalovirus exposure and HLA in healthy donors. Background on the study: Approximately 83 million unique TCRs from HLA-typed donors were held in an early data release. Study observations and caveats: With further analysis later on, most CMV-associated TCR beta chains appeared HLA-restricted. Another analysis was done later, and it associated roughly 15,000 TCR beta sequences with HLA alleles at 0.05 false discovery rate.

Regarding this clone: Antigen specificity is unknown.

PCR was performed using 60 Vbeta and 13 Jbeta primers. Sequenced by immunoSEQ multiplex PCR; TCRdb stores in-frame clones only, minus some. Here the sample spans tens of thousands of clones, roughly 88% being singletons. Germline V gene lookup returns CDR1 SGDLS and CDR2 YYNGEE. The CDR3 totals 19 residues. V dropped 1 base and J dropped 0; count of bases not matched to a gene: 10. The chain uses TRBV9 and TRBJ1-5; 10 bases agree with TRBD1. This clonotype was sampled from a woman aged 18-29 years in good health and CMV-seronegative. The sequencing sample was made of PBMCs. CDR3 DNA sequence: TGTGCCAGCAGCGTAAACCGGGACAGGGGTTTGTATAGCAATCAGCCCCAGCATTTT. Protein sequence: CASSVNRDRGLYSNQPQHF. Complete variable domain (other parts from reference TRBV9 and TRBJ1-5): DSGVTQTPKHLITATGQRVTLRCSPRSGDLSVYWYQQSLDQGLQFLIQYYNGEERAKGNILERFSAQQFPDLHSELNLSSLELGDSALYFCASSVNRDRGLYSNQPQHFGDGTRLSIL.